This note documents a single T cell receptor beta chain sequence. Its antigen is unidentified. This specimen comes from a study of cytomegalovirus exposure and HLA in healthy donors. General study findings and limits: The authors enumerated under 200 TCR beta chains as linked to cytomegalovirus. CMV antigen specificity was confirmed in vitro for a few CMV-associated chains.

CDR3 size: 14 residues. Germline V gene lookup returns CDR1 SGHVS and CDR2 FNYEAQ. V lost 5 bases and J 0 bases, leaving 8 bases between the germline ends. Sequencing used immunoSEQ multiplex PCR; TCRdb keeps in-frame clones, though not all of them. The sample lists approximately 300,000 clones, approximately 86% seen once, with more than 0.9% in the top ten. The sample was PBMCs. The receptor was derived from a woman aged 30 to 39 in good health and CMV-seropositive. The chain employs TRBV7-6 and TRBJ1-3; a possible D gene is TRBD1 (5 bases). CDR3 amino acids: CASSEQDSGNTIYF. Written as DNA, the CDR3 is TGTGCCAGCAGCGAACAGGACTCTGGAAACACCATATATTTT.